A selection of T cell receptor beta chains follows, all from one sample in a study of cytomegalovirus exposure and HLA in healthy donors. The assay was immunoSEQ multiplex PCR, and TCRdb's table has in-frame clones only and misses some. Seen here are around 75,000 clones, around 78% observed once, and the top ten hold about 3.5%. The sample taken for sequencing was PBMCs. Receptors originate from a man aged 35-49 years in good health and CMV-seronegative. The CDR3 runs from the conserved cysteine through the conserved F or W. Fields, in order: CDR3 DNA, CDR3 protein, V gene, D gene, J gene, clone size. D genes are given only for firm matches. Clone size is given for some rows only: seen once, a few or many times, or a class if the clone is expanded.

CDR3nt: TGTGCCACCATCCCTTCCAGCGGGGGGATTTACGAGCAGTACTTC
CDR3aa: CATIPSSGGIYEQYF
v_gene: TRBV19
d_gene: TRBD2
j_gene: TRBJ2-7
abundance: once

CDR3nt: TGTGCCTTAACTGACAGGGGGGCGGATACGCAGTATTTT
CDR3aa: CALTDRGADTQYF
v_gene: TRBV30
d_gene: TRBD1
j_gene: TRBJ2-3
abundance: .

CDR3nt: TGTGCCGGCCAGGACAGGGGTGAAGCTTTCTTT
CDR3aa: CAGQDRGEAFF
v_gene: TRBV6-6
d_gene: TRBD1
j_gene: TRBJ1-1
abundance: .

CDR3nt: TGTGCCAGTAGTCCCCTGGGACAGGGTAATGAAAAACTGTTTTTT
CDR3aa: CASSPLGQGNEKLFF
v_gene: TRBV19
d_gene: TRBD1
j_gene: TRBJ1-4
abundance: .

CDR3nt: TGTGCCAGCAGTAGTCGACAGGGCTCCTACGAGCAGTACTTC
CDR3aa: CASSSRQGSYEQYF
v_gene: TRBV6-5
d_gene: TRBD1
j_gene: TRBJ2-7
abundance: .

CDR3nt: TGTGCCAGCAGGGGACTAGCGGGTCCCACAGATACGCAGTATTTT
CDR3aa: CASRGLAGPTDTQYF
v_gene: TRBV27
d_gene: TRBD2
j_gene: TRBJ2-3
abundance: .

CDR3nt: TGCGCCAGCAGCCAAGAGGCAGGGTACAGCTATGGCTACACCTTC
CDR3aa: CASSQEAGYSYGYTF
v_gene: TRBV4-3
d_gene: .
j_gene: TRBJ1-2
abundance: .

CDR3nt: TGTGCCAGCAGCTTTCAGGGTTATAATGAAAAACTGTTTTTT
CDR3aa: CASSFQGYNEKLFF
v_gene: TRBV7-2
d_gene: .
j_gene: TRBJ1-4
abundance: .

CDR3nt: TGCGCCAGCAGCACTCTGGGGGGGAACACCGGGGAGCTGTTTTTT
CDR3aa: CASSTLGGNTGELFF
v_gene: TRBV5-1
d_gene: .
j_gene: TRBJ2-2
abundance: .

CDR3nt: TGTGCCAGCACCCCGTCGGACTTCTACGAGCAGTACTTC
CDR3aa: CASTPSDFYEQYF
v_gene: TRBV6-6
d_gene: .
j_gene: TRBJ2-7
abundance: few

CDR3nt: TGCGCCAGCAGCCTAGTAGACAGGGACACCGGGGAGCTGTTTTTT
CDR3aa: CASSLVDRDTGELFF
v_gene: TRBV4-1
d_gene: TRBD1
j_gene: TRBJ2-2
abundance: .

CDR3nt: TGTGCCAGCAGCGGCGCAGGGATAGCGGGGGGGTACAATGAGCAGTTCTTC
CDR3aa: CASSGAGIAGGYNEQFF
v_gene: TRBV2
d_gene: TRBD2
j_gene: TRBJ2-1
abundance: .

CDR3nt: TGTGCCAGCAGCGCCCTCGGACAGAAAAACACTGAAGCTTTCTTT
CDR3aa: CASSALGQKNTEAFF
v_gene: TRBV9
d_gene: .
j_gene: TRBJ1-1
abundance: .

CDR3nt: TGTGCCAGTAGTCGTGGCGGGGGCGCCGGGACATCTACCTACGAGCAGTACTTC
CDR3aa: CASSRGGGAGTSTYEQYF
v_gene: TRBV19
d_gene: .
j_gene: TRBJ2-7
abundance: .

CDR3nt: TGTGCCAGCAGCGTAGAATCGGGAGCAAACCTTCCCTACGAGCAGTACTTC
CDR3aa: CASSVESGANLPYEQYF
v_gene: TRBV9
d_gene: .
j_gene: TRBJ2-7
abundance: .

CDR3nt: TGTGCCAGCAGCCCCGACTCCACAGGGCCCTATGGCTACACCTTC
CDR3aa: CASSPDSTGPYGYTF
v_gene: TRBV7-2
d_gene: .
j_gene: TRBJ1-2
abundance: .

CDR3nt: TGCGCCAGCAGCGGGACAGATGGAAACACCATATATTTT
CDR3aa: CASSGTDGNTIYF
v_gene: TRBV5-1
d_gene: TRBD1
j_gene: TRBJ1-3
abundance: .

CDR3nt: TGTGCCAGCAGTTACGGAGGGGGGGCCACCGGGGAGCTGTTTTTT
CDR3aa: CASSYGGGATGELFF
v_gene: TRBV6-6
d_gene: .
j_gene: TRBJ2-2
abundance: .

CDR3nt: TGTGCCAGCAGTTTATCCGCGCGGGTCACAGATACGCAGTATTTT
CDR3aa: CASSLSARVTDTQYF
v_gene: TRBV27
d_gene: .
j_gene: TRBJ2-3
abundance: .

CDR3nt: TGTGCCAGCAGCCAAACGACATCGAGCGGGGGGGGCTACGAGCAGTACTTC
CDR3aa: CASSQTTSSGGGYEQYF
v_gene: TRBV4-2
d_gene: TRBD2
j_gene: TRBJ2-7
abundance: .

CDR3nt: TGTGCCAGCAGCGGGGCTTTAGAGAACACTGAAGCTTTCTTT
CDR3aa: CASSGALENTEAFF
v_gene: TRBV5-6
d_gene: .
j_gene: TRBJ1-1
abundance: .

CDR3nt: TGTGCTAGTGGTTTTAGCGGGAGCACAGATACGCAGTATTTT
CDR3aa: CASGFSGSTDTQYF
v_gene: TRBV12-5
d_gene: TRBD2
j_gene: TRBJ2-3
abundance: .

CDR3nt: TGCGCCAGCAGCCAGTCCCCAGGGAGGTCGGAAGAAAAACTGTTTTTT
CDR3aa: CASSQSPGRSEEKLFF
v_gene: TRBV4-3
d_gene: .
j_gene: TRBJ1-4
abundance: .

CDR3nt: TGTGCCAGCAGCAGAACAGGGTGGAAACTGTTTTTT
CDR3aa: CASSRTGWKLFF
v_gene: TRBV7-2
d_gene: .
j_gene: TRBJ1-4
abundance: .

CDR3nt: TGTGCCAGCACCGAGCGGGGTTACGCAAACACCATATATTTT
CDR3aa: CASTERGYANTIYF
v_gene: TRBV6-1
d_gene: .
j_gene: TRBJ1-3
abundance: few

CDR3nt: TGTGCCATCAGGGACTCCCGGGAGACCCAGTACTTC
CDR3aa: CAIRDSRETQYF
v_gene: TRBV10-3
d_gene: .
j_gene: TRBJ2-5
abundance: .

CDR3nt: TGCGCCAGCAGCCAAGGACTAGCGGGGGGGAACACCGGGGAGCTGTTTTTT
CDR3aa: CASSQGLAGGNTGELFF
v_gene: TRBV5-1
d_gene: TRBD2
j_gene: TRBJ2-2
abundance: .

CDR3nt: TGTCCACTGGGGCGGTCCTACGAGCAGTACTTC
CDR3aa: CPLGRSYEQYF
v_gene: TRBV27
d_gene: .
j_gene: TRBJ2-7
abundance: .

CDR3nt: TGTGCCAGCAGCCGACTAGTGGGTGGCTATGGCTACACCTTC
CDR3aa: CASSRLVGGYGYTF
v_gene: TRBV9
d_gene: .
j_gene: TRBJ1-2
abundance: .

CDR3nt: TGCGCCAGCAGTGAATCCGGGACAGGGTCCGGGCCCCAGCATTTT
CDR3aa: CASSESGTGSGPQHF
v_gene: TRBV10-2
d_gene: TRBD1
j_gene: TRBJ1-5
abundance: .

CDR3nt: TGTGCCAGCAGTTACGGGAGACATCTGGGAAACACCATATATTTT
CDR3aa: CASSYGRHLGNTIYF
v_gene: TRBV6-5
d_gene: .
j_gene: TRBJ1-3
abundance: few

CDR3nt: TGTGCCAGCAGACGACAGGGGGCTGGCAATCAGCCCCAGCATTTT
CDR3aa: CASRRQGAGNQPQHF
v_gene: TRBV6-5
d_gene: TRBD1
j_gene: TRBJ1-5
abundance: few

CDR3nt: TGCGCCAGCAGCGGACAGGGGGCGGGCACTGAAGCTTTCTTT
CDR3aa: CASSGQGAGTEAFF
v_gene: TRBV5-1
d_gene: TRBD1
j_gene: TRBJ1-1
abundance: .

CDR3nt: TGTGCCAGCAGCCCCGTCTACTCTGGGGCCAACGTCCTGACTTTC
CDR3aa: CASSPVYSGANVLTF
v_gene: TRBV7-3
d_gene: .
j_gene: TRBJ2-6
abundance: few

CDR3nt: TGTGCCAGTAGCCTTAGAAATCAGCCCCAGCATTTT
CDR3aa: CASSLRNQPQHF
v_gene: TRBV19
d_gene: .
j_gene: TRBJ1-5
abundance: few

CDR3nt: TGTGCCAGCAGTGGAACTCGGGACAACTCCTACGAGCAGTACTTC
CDR3aa: CASSGTRDNSYEQYF
v_gene: TRBV7-9
d_gene: .
j_gene: TRBJ2-7
abundance: .

CDR3nt: TGTGCCAGTAGTATCGGGACTACGCTCTCCTACAATGAGCAGTTCTTC
CDR3aa: CASSIGTTLSYNEQFF
v_gene: TRBV19
d_gene: TRBD2
j_gene: TRBJ2-1
abundance: .

CDR3nt: TGTACCAGCAGTGCCCTGACAGGGGACTTC
CDR3aa: CTSSALTGDF
v_gene: TRBV6-6
d_gene: TRBD1
j_gene: TRBJ1-2
abundance: .

CDR3nt: TGTGCCAGCAGCCCCCAGCGGGACTCCTACAATGAGCAGTTCTTC
CDR3aa: CASSPQRDSYNEQFF
v_gene: TRBV27
d_gene: TRBD2
j_gene: TRBJ2-1
abundance: .